The 22 T cell receptor beta chains reported below all come from one sample, sequenced in a study of shared clonotypes between healthy human individuals. The protocol was immunoSEQ multiplex PCR, while the TCRdb copy is restricted to in-frame clones and leaves out a portion. The data show some 470,000 clones, with 76% seen just once and over 10% held by the top ten. The specimen sequenced was PBMCs. Every receptor here comes from a woman aged 40 to 50 in good health. Some clones in this sample may be carry-over from other donors' samples.

This clone was counted between two and nine times. V usage is TRBV6-6 and J usage is TRBJ1-1; no definite D call. Germline V CDR1 and CDR2: MNHNY, SVGAGI (reference sequence). This CDR3 has 14 residues. The V gene lost 2 bases and the J gene lost 0 bases, with 7 bases spanning the gap. The CDR3 nucleotides read TGTGCCAGCAGTTACGGGAACATGAACACTGAAGCTTTCTTT. It encodes CASSYGNMNTEAFF.

The chain couples TRBV7-3 to TRBJ2-2; the D is unclear. The CDR3 length is 13 residues. V lost 4 bases and J 5 bases, leaving 8 bases between the germline ends. Germline assignment: CDR1 SGHTA and CDR2 FQGTGA. The DNA for the CDR3 is TGTGCCAGCAGCTCCCAGTTGACCGGGGAGCTGTTTTTT. Its protein product is CASSSQLTGELFF.

A remark on this clone: Within the sample, other DNA sequences also encode this same CDR3. The rearrangement uses TRBV7-2 and TRBJ2-1; D call uncertain. Germline values: CDR1 SGHTA, CDR2 FQGNSA. The CDR3 has 12 residues. V lost 1 base, J lost 9 bases, and 7 bases lay in between. The CDR3: CASSLGRGEQFF. Written as DNA, the CDR3 is TGTGCCAGCAGCTTAGGCCGAGGTGAGCAGTTCTTC.

V gene TRBV5-4 combines with J gene TRBJ2-7; TRBD2 aligns across 10 bases. The CDR3 loop spans 15 amino acids. The germline CDR1 and CDR2 sequences are SGHNT and YYREEE (reference sequence). V gave up 5 bases and J gave up 3 bases; unmatched junction bases: 8. The CDR3 coding sequence is TGTGCCAGCAGTCCAGCGGGAGGGCCTATCTACGAGCAGTACTTC. Translated, it gives CASSPAGGPIYEQYF. Drawing the rest from reference TRBV5-4 and TRBJ2-7, the complete variable domain is ETGVTQSPTHLIKTRGQQVTLRCSSQSGHNTVSWYQQALGQGPQFIFQYYREEENGRGNFPPRFSGLQFPNYSSELNVNALELDDSALYLCASSPAGGPIYEQYFGPGTRLTVT.

The genes are TRBV6-5 and TRBJ2-7; 12 positions match TRBD2. CDR1 is MNHEY, CDR2 SVGAGI, per germline. The CDR3 runs 15 residues. J gave up 3 bases and V 2 bases, and 2 bases lay outside the gene matches. DNA for the CDR3: TGTGCCAGCAGTTACCTAGCGGGAGGGCACTACGAGCAGTACTTC. Protein product: CASSYLAGGHYEQYF.

This chain connects TRBV18 to TRBJ1-1; possibly TRBD1 for D (5 bases). This CDR3 has 13 residues. Trimming took off 6 bases at V and 2 bases at J, with 10 bases between the two ends. In germline, CDR1 is KGHSH, CDR2 LQKENI. CDR3 nucleotides: TGTGCCAGCTCCGTAGGGGCAAACACTGAAGCTTTCTTT. Protein product: CASSVGANTEAFF.

This clone was seen a single time. The chain employs TRBV2 and TRBJ1-3; 8 bases are a match to TRBD1. J lost 4 bases, V lost 10 bases, and 21 bases had no gene match. Germline V gene data show CDR1 as SNHLY and CDR2 as FYNNEI. This CDR3 comprises 18 residues. The chain's CDR3 is CATTSRQGPNHQGNTIYF. The CDR3 coding sequence is TGTGCCACCACATCTAGACAGGGGCCTAATCATCAAGGAAACACCATATATTTT.

CDR3 protein: CASSRDSSSYEQYF. In DNA form, the CDR3 reads TGTGCCAGCAGCCGGGACAGCAGCTCCTACGAGCAGTACTTC. This rearrangement joins TRBV7-3 to TRBJ2-7; TRBD1 agrees at 7 bases. The CDR3 has 14 amino acids. In germline, CDR1 is SGHTA, CDR2 FQGTGA. Trimming at V came to 5 bases and at J to 0 bases, leaving 4 bases not matched to a gene.

On this clone: A far more abundant clone sits one base away, making this likely a read error. This chain links TRBV29-1 with TRBJ2-5, with D possibly being TRBD1 (7 bases). Germline V gene data show CDR1 as SQVTM and CDR2 as ANQGSEA. This CDR3 spans 12 amino acids. The CDR3 loop is CSAEQGRETQYF. The CDR3 DNA sequence: TGCAGCGCTGAACAGGGGAGGGAGACCCAGTACTTC.

The chain has TRBV11-2 and TRBJ2-7, with 8 bases identical to TRBD1. The CDR3 has 13 amino acids. Trimming cost V 5 bases and J 6 bases; bases outside gene matches: 6. Germline V gene data show CDR1 as SGHAT and CDR2 as FQNNGV. This chain's CDR3 is CASSLPQGAEQYF. CDR3 bases: TGTGCCAGCAGCCTGCCTCAGGGGGCCGAGCAGTACTTC.

On this clone itself: The same CDR3 also results from other DNA sequences found in this sample. The V call is TRBV5-1, the J call TRBJ1-1, with D possibly TRBD1 on 6 matching bases. Germline-derived CDR1 and CDR2 are SGHRS and YFSETQ. V lost 8 bases, J lost 5 bases, and 19 bases lay in between. The length of the CDR3 is 14 residues. The CDR3 nucleotides are TGCGCCAGTAGCAACCCACAGGGTCTTACTGAAGCTTTCTTT. It codes for CASSNPQGLTEAFF.

V is TRBV5-6 and J is TRBJ2-5; D is uncertain. The CDR3 extends over 12 amino acids. Germline values: CDR1 SGHDT, CDR2 YYEEEE. Trimming stripped 4 bases from V and 0 bases from J, with 4 bases between. The CDR3 DNA sequence: TGTGCCAGCAGCCAGTACCAAGAGACCCAGTACTTC. Its protein product is CASSQYQETQYF.

The rearrangement links TRBV7-2 to TRBJ2-2; 9 positions match TRBD2. The CDR3 is made up of 18 amino acids. Germline V lookup: CDR1 SGHTA, CDR2 FQGNSA. The J segment lost 0 bases and the V segment lost 2 bases, leaving 7 bases of the junction unmatched. CDR3 nucleotide sequence: TGTGCCAGCAGCTTACCCGGACTAGCGAGACCGAACACCGGGGAGCTGTTTTTT. It translates to CASSLPGLARPNTGELFF.

V is TRBV30 and J is TRBJ1-3; D possibly corresponds to TRBD1 (6 bases). In germline, CDR1 is GTSNPN, CDR2 SVGIG (reference sequence). The CDR3 has 13 amino acids. V lost 4 bases and J 2 bases, leaving 9 bases between the germline ends. CDR3: CAWTTGTGNTIYF. Written as DNA, the CDR3 is TGTGCCTGGACCACAGGGACTGGAAACACCATATATTTT.

The chain employs TRBV5-1 and TRBJ2-1; 10 nucleotides align to TRBD1. Germline lookup yields CDR1 SGHRS and CDR2 YFSETQ. Unmatched junction bases numbered 5, after V lost 0 bases and J lost 8 bases. The CDR3 totals 15 residues. CDR3 loop: CASSLGDRGLDEQFF. The CDR3 nucleotides read TGCGCCAGCAGCTTGGGGGACAGGGGCCTCGATGAGCAGTTCTTC.

This clone was seen a single time. The chain is built from TRBV11-2 and TRBJ1-3, with D unclear. Germline V CDR1 and CDR2: SGHAT, FQNNGV. Trimming stripped 3 bases from V and 2 bases from J, with 11 bases between. The CDR3 contains 15 residues. In nucleotides, the CDR3 is TGTGCCAGCAGCTTGAGAACTGCGGCTGGAAACACCATATATTTT. Translation: CASSLRTAAGNTIYF.

This clone was observed once. The chain combines TRBV28 with TRBJ2-3, with D perhaps matching TRBD1 (5 bases). Germline V gene lookup returns CDR1 MDHEN and CDR2 SYDVKM. The CDR3 consists of 12 residues. With 10 bases removed from V and 4 bases from J, the gap between germline ends came to 12 bases. The CDR3 protein is CAIRASADTQYF. For the CDR3, the DNA is TGTGCCATCAGGGCCAGCGCAGATACGCAGTATTTT.

CDR3 loop: CASSLNAGSQETQYF. The CDR3 bases are TGTGCCAGCAGCTTAAATGCCGGCAGCCAAGAGACCCAGTACTTC. The gene calls are TRBV7-3 and TRBJ2-5; D gene unclear. V was clipped by 1 base and J by 1 base, with 10 bases between them. This CDR3 spans 15 amino acids. Germline V gene lookup returns CDR1 SGHTA and CDR2 FQGTGA. Combining the CDR3 with reference TRBV7-3 and TRBJ2-5 gives the whole variable domain GAGVSQTPSNKVTEKGKYVELRCDPISGHTALYWYRQSLGQGPEFLIYFQGTGAADDSGLPNDRFFAVRPEGSVSTLKIQRTERGDSAVYLCASSLNAGSQETQYFGPGTRLLVL.

The chain is built from TRBV28 and TRBJ2-7; D perhaps matches TRBD1 (6 bases). Germline-derived CDR1 and CDR2 are MDHEN and SYDVKM. Between the trimmed V and J ends, which lost 6 bases and 2 bases, there was a span of 23 bases. This CDR3 has 17 amino acids. This chain's CDR3 is CASSFPLVAGVTYEQYF. The CDR3 nucleotides read TGTGCCAGCAGCTTCCCCTTAGTGGCAGGGGTGACCTACGAGCAGTACTTC.

This chain joins TRBV5-5 and TRBJ2-7; TRBD1 agrees at 9 bases. The germline gives CDR1 SGHKS, CDR2 YYEKEE (reference sequence). V lost 4 bases to trimming and J lost 5 bases; unmatched junction nucleotides: 7. The CDR3 contains 14 residues. CDR3 protein: CASSPGTGIHEQYF. The CDR3 DNA sequence: TGTGCCAGCAGCCCCGGGACAGGGATCCACGAGCAGTACTTC.

This clone was seen only a few times. The chain couples TRBV27 to TRBJ2-5; D is ambiguous. V was clipped by 4 bases and J by 4 bases, with 10 bases between them. The CDR3 totals 13 residues. The germline V gene has CDR1 MNHEY and CDR2 SMNVEV (reference sequence). Written as DNA, the CDR3 is TGTGCCAGCAGTTCGGGTCTTCCAGAGACCCAGTACTTC. Encoded protein: CASSSGLPETQYF.

This clone was counted only a few times. The CDR3 coding sequence is TGTGCCAGCCACAGGGGAAGCACTGAAGCTTTCTTT. This gives the protein CASHRGSTEAFF. J is TRBJ1-1 and V is TRBV5-4, with 7 bases aligning to TRBD1. Trimming took 7 bases from V and 4 from J; bases not matched to a gene: 4. The CDR3 extends over 12 amino acids. In germline, CDR1 is SGHNT, CDR2 YYREEE (reference sequence). The full variable domain, completed using reference TRBV5-4 and TRBJ1-1, is ETGVTQSPTHLIKTRGQQVTLRCSSQSGHNTVSWYQQALGQGPQFIFQYYREEENGRGNFPPRFSGLQFPNYSSELNVNALELDDSALYLCASHRGSTEAFFGQGTRLTVV.